Below, one T cell receptor (beta chain) is given with its context. The CDR3 contains 15 residues. The germline V gene encodes CDR1 KGHSH and CDR2 LQKENI. Trimming removed 3 bases at V and 4 bases at J, with 12 bases between. A history of autoimmune disease or systemic immunosuppression excluded patients. This entry is derived from a study of OX40 agonist ivuxolimab in advanced cancers. Here immunoSEQ multiplex PCR was the method, and the copy in TCRdb shows in-frame clones only, minus some. The table records about 60,000 clones, about 81% of them present only once. The clonotype was recovered from an adult with an advanced solid tumor such as melanoma, head and neck, liver or kidney cancer. Sequences were derived from CD4+ or CD8+ T cells sorted from blood, sampled in a trial of the OX40 agonist ivuxolimab. The chain has TRBV18 and TRBJ2-2; tentative D call: TRBD2 (6 bases). The CDR3 here is CASSPPTRSTGELFF. CDR3 coding DNA: TGTGCCAGCTCACCGCCGACTAGGAGCACCGGGGAGCTGTTTTTT.